A single sample is the source of the 5 T cell receptor beta chains below, sequenced in a study of human T cells and chemical hapten exposure. TCRdb re-derived calls from the RACE reads in MiXCR, one entry per CDR3 protein. The sample includes tens of thousands of distinct CDR3 sequences, 10% to 15% of them seen just once. Specified time point: pre-sensitization, week 0. Documented treatment: therapeutic diphenylcyclopropenone sensitization with weekly scalp DPC. Unfractionated whole blood yielded total RNA. Sequences were derived from whole blood, sampled in connection with sensitization to the hapten diphenylcyclopropenone (DPC). Every receptor here comes from a woman in her thirties or forties with alopecia areata. Some clones in this sample may be carry-over from other donors' samples.

This clonotype was found many times. The chain combines TRBV29-1 with TRBJ2-5, with TRBD2 matching over 8 bases. V was clipped by 2 bases and J by 5 bases; unmatched bases: 7. This CDR3 has 14 residues. Germline assignment: CDR1 SQVTM and CDR2 ANQGSEA. The CDR3 coding sequence is TGCAGCGTTGAACCCAGCGGGAGTTCGGAGACCCAGTACTTC. Residues: CSVEPSGSSETQYF. The full variable domain, rest sourced from reference TRBV29-1 and TRBJ2-5, is SAVISQKPSRDICQRGTSLTIQCQVDSQVTMMFWYRQQPGQSLTLIATANQGSEATYESGFVIDKFPISRPNLTFSTLTVSNMSPEDSSIYLCSVEPSGSSETQYFGPGTRLLVL.

This clonotype was detected ten times or more. This sequence joins TRBV7-3 and TRBJ2-1; TRBD2 matches 9 bases. Germline V gene lookup returns CDR1 SGHTA and CDR2 FQGTGA. The CDR3 runs to 17 residues. V shed 5 bases and J 0 bases; nucleotides not matched to a gene: 8. The CDR3 protein is CASSRGDSGSSYNEQFF. DNA of the CDR3: TGTGCCAGCAGCCGAGGCGATAGCGGGAGCTCCTACAATGAGCAGTTCTTC.

Only a few counts were recorded for this clonotype. The chain combines TRBV5-1 with TRBJ2-5; D unresolved. This CDR3 spans 14 amino acids. V lost 0 bases to trimming and J lost 1 base, with 7 bases between them. Germline CDR1 reads SGHRS; CDR2 reads YFSETQ. In nucleotides, the CDR3 is TGCGCCAGCAGCTTGGAACAGCTCCAAGAGACCCAGTACTTC. Its protein is CASSLEQLQETQYF.

This clonotype was seen at least ten times. This rearrangement joins TRBV5-4 to TRBJ2-1; D is unresolved. This CDR3 has 14 residues. Trimming cost V 8 bases and J 8 bases, with 20 bases left between them. The V gene's germline CDR1 is SGHNT and CDR2 YYREEE (reference sequence). CDR3: CASWTNLGRHEQFF. The CDR3 region has the DNA TGTGCCAGTTGGACCAACCTCGGCCGGCATGAGCAGTTCTTC. The whole variable domain, remainder taken from reference TRBV5-4 and TRBJ2-1, is ETGVTQSPTHLIKTRGQQVTLRCSSQSGHNTVSWYQQALGQGPQFIFQYYREEENGRGNFPPRFSGLQFPNYSSELNVNALELDDSALYLCASWTNLGRHEQFFGPGTRLTVL.

This clonotype was seen at least ten times. This chain links TRBV9 with TRBJ1-1; D gene unclear. Trimming cost V 0 bases and J 1 base, with 7 bases left between them. Germline V CDR1 and CDR2: SGDLS, YYNGEE. The CDR3 sequence is 14 residues long. The CDR3 nucleotides read TGTGCCAGCAGCGTAGGGCTGAAGAACACTGAAGCTTTCTTT. Its translation is CASSVGLKNTEAFF.